The clone carrying this T cell receptor beta chain is judged medium-sized. This sample was taken from a study of spatial heterogeneity in lung cancer. Across the whole study: The count of detected beta-chain sequences consistently exceeded that of alpha-chain sequences.

Time point given: sample taken at primary tumor resection. The study sequenced unsorted whole RNA from tumor, nontumor lung or frozen PBMC. The donor population consisted of some 72 patients with untreated, early-stage non-small cell lung cancer. The study tagged each TCR cDNA molecule with a unique molecular identifier. MiXCR was run by TCRdb on the 5' RACE reads, yielding one entry per CDR3 protein. Altogether roughly 39,000 distinct CDR3 sequences are present, roughly 6% being singletons, with the ten largest covering roughly 10%. Germline CDR1 and CDR2: LNHNV and YYDKDF (reference sequence). The CDR3 spans 15 residues. V lost 0 bases to trimming and J lost 2 bases, with 11 bases between them.

This sequence originates from a male donor with early-stage non-small cell lung cancer. The rearrangement joins TRBV15 to TRBJ2-7; D gene unclear. Specimen: PBMCs, collected at surgery. CDR3 residues: CATSRDKKGAYEQYF. CDR3 nucleotide sequence: TGTGCCACCAGCAGAGATAAGAAGGGTGCCTACGAGCAGTACTTC.